The rows below give T cell receptor beta chains drawn from one sample of a study of T-cell reconstitution after alpha-beta-depleted transplantation in children. TCRdb fed the PCR reads into MiXCR, producing one record per CDR3 protein. The sample lists 450,000 to 550,000 distinct CDR3 sequences; 10% to 12% were seen once. The starting material was PBMCs, mostly from graft donor cells, obtained 180 days after TCRalphabeta/CD19-depleted stem cell transplant. These receptors all come from a female patient between 2 and 15 years old who had a stem cell transplant for aplastic anemia, so the T cells may come from the graft donor. The CDR3 runs from the conserved cysteine through the conserved F or W. D genes are given only for firm matches. The size field is filled for only some rows; it gives once, few, many or a size class.

abundance: .; len: 13; j_gene: TRBJ2-5; d_gene: .; v_gene: TRBV4-3; CDR3nt: TGCGCCAGCAGCCGGGCCCTAAGGGAGACCCAGTACTTC; CDR3aa: CASSRALRETQYF
abundance: many; len: 16; j_gene: TRBJ2-1; d_gene: TRBD2; v_gene: TRBV29-1; CDR3nt: TGCAGCGTTGTTACTAGCGGGGGGGGCTCCTACAATGAGCAGTTCTTC; CDR3aa: CSVVTSGGGSYNEQFF
abundance: .; len: 17; j_gene: TRBJ2-3; d_gene: TRBD2; v_gene: TRBV11-2; CDR3nt: TGTGCCAGCAGCTTAGACCTAGCGGGTCCCTTCACAGATACGCAGTATTTT; CDR3aa: CASSLDLAGPFTDTQYF
abundance: .; len: 14; j_gene: TRBJ2-4; d_gene: .; v_gene: TRBV11-2; CDR3nt: TGTGCCAGCAGCTTCCCACACCCTAAAAACATTCAGTACTTC; CDR3aa: CASSFPHPKNIQYF
abundance: .; len: 17; j_gene: TRBJ2-3; d_gene: TRBD1; v_gene: TRBV12-3/TRBV12-4; CDR3nt: TGTGCCAGCAGCTCGGTCCGCGACAGGGAAAGCACAGATACGCAGTATTTT; CDR3aa: CASSSVRDRESTDTQYF
abundance: few; len: 15; j_gene: TRBJ2-7; d_gene: .; v_gene: TRBV7-9; CDR3nt: TGTGCCAGCAGCCTCCTACCCAGGACAGACTACGAGCAGTACTTC; CDR3aa: CASSLLPRTDYEQYF
abundance: few; len: 15; j_gene: TRBJ2-1; d_gene: .; v_gene: TRBV27; CDR3nt: .; CDR3aa: CASSSSTGLGNEQFF
abundance: few; len: 15; j_gene: TRBJ1-1; d_gene: TRBD1; v_gene: TRBV7-9; CDR3nt: TGTGCCAGCAGCACCGGGACAGGGGGCTTCCCTGAAGCTTTCTTT; CDR3aa: CASSTGTGGFPEAFF
abundance: .; len: 18; j_gene: TRBJ2-2; d_gene: TRBD2; v_gene: TRBV10-3; CDR3nt: TGTGCCATCAGTGAGCTGCTAGCGGGAGTGAAACGCACCGGGGAGCTGTTTTTT; CDR3aa: CAISELLAGVKRTGELFF
abundance: .; len: 16; j_gene: TRBJ2-5; d_gene: TRBD2; v_gene: TRBV28; CDR3nt: TGTGCCAGCAGTCCCCGGGCTAGCGGGGATAAAGAGACCCAGTACTTC; CDR3aa: CASSPRASGDKETQYF
abundance: .; len: 17; j_gene: TRBJ2-2; d_gene: TRBD2; v_gene: TRBV5-1; CDR3nt: TGCGCCAGCAGGGTCCGTCTGACTAGCGCTGGGACCGGGGAGCTGTTTTTT; CDR3aa: CASRVRLTSAGTGELFF
abundance: .; len: 12; j_gene: TRBJ2-1; d_gene: TRBD2; v_gene: TRBV3-1; CDR3nt: TGTGCCAGCAGCCAAGCTGGCGGGAGCATGTTCTTC; CDR3aa: CASSQAGGSMFF
abundance: .; len: 13; j_gene: TRBJ2-1; d_gene: .; v_gene: TRBV20-1; CDR3nt: TGCAGTGCTCCCGGGAGCTCCTACAATGAGCAGTTCTTC; CDR3aa: CSAPGSSYNEQFF
abundance: few; len: 15; j_gene: TRBJ2-3; d_gene: .; v_gene: TRBV20-1; CDR3nt: TGCAGTGCTAGAGAGCTAGGGGCCTTCACAGATACGCAGTATTTT; CDR3aa: CSARELGAFTDTQYF
abundance: few; len: 15; j_gene: TRBJ2-2; d_gene: TRBD1; v_gene: TRBV27; CDR3nt: TGTGCCAGCAGTTGGACAGGGGCGTACACCGGGGAGCTGTTTTTT; CDR3aa: CASSWTGAYTGELFF
abundance: few; len: 14; j_gene: TRBJ2-1; d_gene: TRBD2; v_gene: TRBV20-1; CDR3nt: TGCAGTGCTACTGGGACTAGCGGGAGAGGTGAGCAGTTCTTC; CDR3aa: CSATGTSGRGEQFF
abundance: .; len: 15; j_gene: TRBJ2-3; d_gene: TRBD2; v_gene: TRBV4-1; CDR3nt: TGCGCCAGCAGCCTTGTGGGACTAGCTACAGATACGCAGTATTTT; CDR3aa: CASSLVGLATDTQYF
abundance: few; len: 14; j_gene: TRBJ1-6; d_gene: .; v_gene: TRBV2; CDR3nt: TGTGCCATCAAGGACGGATGGAATAATTCACCCCTCCACTTT; CDR3aa: CAIKDGWNNSPLHF
abundance: many; len: 13; j_gene: TRBJ2-3; d_gene: .; v_gene: TRBV20-1; CDR3nt: TGCAGTGCTACTCCTAGTAGCACAGATACGCAGTATTTT; CDR3aa: CSATPSSTDTQYF
abundance: .; len: 15; j_gene: TRBJ2-7; d_gene: .; v_gene: TRBV27; CDR3nt: TGTGCCAGCAGTCCGGGCCCCAAGGAAAACTACGAGCAGTACTTC; CDR3aa: CASSPGPKENYEQYF
abundance: few; len: 17; j_gene: TRBJ2-5; d_gene: TRBD1; v_gene: TRBV29-1; CDR3nt: TGCAGCGTTGAACGCCCCCTGGGCAGGGGGCGGCAAGAGACCCAGTACTTC; CDR3aa: CSVERPLGRGRQETQYF
abundance: few; len: 19; j_gene: TRBJ1-2; d_gene: .; v_gene: TRBV7-8; CDR3nt: TGTGCCAGCAGCTTCTCGGACAATTACCCCTATCTTTCAAGGCGTGGCTACACCTTC; CDR3aa: CASSFSDNYPYLSRRGYTF
abundance: many; len: 18; j_gene: TRBJ2-2; d_gene: TRBD1; v_gene: TRBV15; CDR3nt: TGTGCCACCAGCATTTGGGACAGGGTTCGTCGAAACACCGGGGAGCTGTTTTTT; CDR3aa: CATSIWDRVRRNTGELFF
abundance: few; len: 13; j_gene: TRBJ1-2; d_gene: .; v_gene: TRBV4-3; CDR3nt: TGCGCCAGCAGCCGGGAGCCTTACTATGGCTACACCTTC; CDR3aa: CASSREPYYGYTF
abundance: many; len: 13; j_gene: TRBJ2-4; d_gene: .; v_gene: TRBV4-3; CDR3nt: TGCGCCAGCAGCCAAGCTCCGGGGAACATTCAGTACTTC; CDR3aa: CASSQAPGNIQYF
abundance: few; len: 15; j_gene: TRBJ2-1; d_gene: TRBD2; v_gene: TRBV7-7; CDR3nt: TGTGCCAGCAGCATGGGACTAGCGGGAATTAATGAGCAGTTCTTC; CDR3aa: CASSMGLAGINEQFF
abundance: few; len: 13; j_gene: TRBJ1-5; d_gene: .; v_gene: TRBV7-2; CDR3nt: TGTGCCAGCAGCTTAATGGGCGTTCAGCCCCAGCATTTT; CDR3aa: CASSLMGVQPQHF
abundance: .; len: 16; j_gene: TRBJ1-1; d_gene: .; v_gene: TRBV5-6; CDR3nt: TGTGCCAGCAGCCTAGCCCTACAGACGATGAACACTGAAGCTTTCTTT; CDR3aa: CASSLALQTMNTEAFF
abundance: few; len: 16; j_gene: TRBJ2-1; d_gene: TRBD2; v_gene: TRBV28; CDR3nt: TGTGCCAGCAGTTGGGGACTAGCGGGATCCCCCCGTAAGGAGTTCTTC; CDR3aa: CASSWGLAGSPRKEFF
abundance: few; len: 16; j_gene: TRBJ2-1; d_gene: .; v_gene: TRBV2; CDR3nt: TGTGCCAGCAGTGAAGCACGGTCCACATCGAGCAATGAGCAGTTCTTC; CDR3aa: CASSEARSTSSNEQFF
abundance: many; len: 13; j_gene: TRBJ2-2; d_gene: .; v_gene: TRBV27; CDR3nt: TGTGCCAGCAAAGCCGGAAACACCGGGGAGCTGTTTTTT; CDR3aa: CASKAGNTGELFF
abundance: few; len: 14; j_gene: TRBJ1-2; d_gene: .; v_gene: TRBV28; CDR3nt: TGTGCCAGCAGTTCCATCGGGGGAAACTATGGCTACACCTTC; CDR3aa: CASSSIGGNYGYTF
abundance: .; len: 15; j_gene: TRBJ2-5; d_gene: .; v_gene: TRBV28; CDR3nt: TGTGCCAGCAGTCCCGGGACCCCCGAGGGAGAGACCCAGTACTTC; CDR3aa: CASSPGTPEGETQYF
abundance: many; len: 13; j_gene: TRBJ2-5; d_gene: .; v_gene: TRBV10-3; CDR3nt: TGTGCCATCTTTTCTGGGGGAAAAGAGACCCAGTACTTC; CDR3aa: CAIFSGGKETQYF
abundance: .; len: 15; j_gene: TRBJ1-2; d_gene: .; v_gene: TRBV7-2; CDR3nt: TGTGCCAGCAGCTTAGACGGCCCGGGGGACTATGGCTACACCTTC; CDR3aa: CASSLDGPGDYGYTF
abundance: few; len: 15; j_gene: TRBJ2-1; d_gene: .; v_gene: TRBV24-1; CDR3nt: TGTGCCACCAGTGACTGGGACTCGGGCTACAATGAGCAGTTCTTC; CDR3aa: CATSDWDSGYNEQFF
abundance: few; len: 15; j_gene: TRBJ1-2; d_gene: .; v_gene: TRBV15; CDR3nt: TGTGCCACCAGCAGATCGAGGGTGACTAACTATGGCTACACCTTC; CDR3aa: CATSRSRVTNYGYTF
abundance: few; len: 15; j_gene: TRBJ1-1; d_gene: .; v_gene: TRBV27; CDR3nt: TGTGCCAGCAGTTTAACAGGTTTGAGGGACACTGAAGCTTTCTTT; CDR3aa: CASSLTGLRDTEAFF
abundance: many; len: 15; j_gene: TRBJ2-7; d_gene: .; v_gene: TRBV12-3/TRBV12-4; CDR3nt: TGTGCCAGCAGTCATTCCCCCAGGGGGGTGATGCAGCAGTACTTC; CDR3aa: CASSHSPRGVMQQYF
abundance: .; len: 18; j_gene: TRBJ2-7; d_gene: TRBD1; v_gene: TRBV5-1; CDR3nt: TGCGCCAGCAGCTTGGGACCGGACAGGGGAAAGGGCTCCTACGAGCAGTACTTC; CDR3aa: CASSLGPDRGKGSYEQYF
abundance: .; len: 14; j_gene: TRBJ1-1; d_gene: TRBD1; v_gene: TRBV20-1; CDR3nt: TGCAGTGCACCGACAGGGGGTATGAACACTGAAGCTTTCTTT; CDR3aa: CSAPTGGMNTEAFF